Reported below is one T cell receptor beta chain. Its antigen is as yet unknown. CDR3 length: 15 amino acids. Germline CDR1 is SGHRS and CDR2 is YFSETQ. The J segment lost 1 base and the V segment lost 2 bases, leaving 5 bases of the junction unmatched. The sample is drawn from a study of cytomegalovirus exposure and HLA in healthy donors. The PCR ran on 60 Vbeta and 13 Jbeta primers. Clones were read by immunoSEQ multiplex PCR, and TCRdb kept only the in-frame ones, dropping some. The profile shows around 62,000 clones, 70% to 90% of them singletons. Findings and limits, study-wide: Later, TCR association rates were found to vary by HLA locus, highest for DRB1 and lowest for HLA-C. Per a later analysis, HLA-associated TCR beta chains showed more clonal expansion than other, equally common TCR beta chains.

The sequenced sample was PBMCs. The rearrangement links TRBV5-1 to TRBJ2-5; 7 bases match TRBD2. The receptor was isolated from a woman aged 25-40 years in good health and CMV-seronegative. The CDR3 sequence: CASSFQPSGQETQYF. The DNA of the CDR3 is TGCGCCAGCAGCTTCCAACCTAGCGGCCAAGAGACCCAGTACTTC.